This TCR beta chain derives from a study of blood T cell repertoires in COVID-19. Study overall: Acute and convalescent COVID-19 samples came from the United States, Italy and Spain. PBMCs, B-cell-depleted T cells, or T cells were the source of the cDNA or gDNA that made up the material.

Original processing notes: It was from reference gene primer amplification that nucleated cell counts were estimated. Sequencing used immunoSEQ multiplex PCR; TCRdb keeps in-frame clones, though not all of them. The DNA was the basis for D and trimming; V, J and clone size are from that table. The sample contains roughly 160,000 clones, about 86% of which appear only once. CDR1 is WNHNN and CDR2 is SYGVQD in the germline V gene (reference sequence). This CDR3 comprises 15 residues. Between the trimmed V and J ends, which lost 2 bases and 0 bases, there was a span of 10 bases. The rearrangement uses TRBV10-1 and TRBJ1-1, with D hard to call. The specimen was peripheral blood. This receptor was identified in a man between 18 and 35 years old with acute or convalescent COVID-19. CDR3 nucleotide sequence: TGCGCCAGCAGTGAGGGATTCAGGCTGAACACTGAAGCTTTCTTT. It yields the protein CASSEGFRLNTEAFF.